The rows below give T cell receptor beta chains drawn from one sample of a study of blood T cell repertoires in COVID-19. TCRdb's copy holds only in-frame clones and misses some; the assay was immunoSEQ multiplex PCR. The data contain 150,000 to 200,000 clones, roughly four fifths of them singletons. Specimen: peripheral blood. Every receptor here comes from a woman of 80 years or more with acute or convalescent COVID-19. Each CDR3 is given with its conserved first and last residue. D genes are given only for firm matches. Size is omitted from some rows. Given values are once, few, many or a class for expanded clones.

clone_size: -
d_call: -
v_call: TRBV7-9
j_call: TRBJ2-7
cdr3_nt: TGTGCCAGCAGCTTAGCTGGCGGGGTCGAGCAGTACTTC
cdr3_aa: CASSLAGGVEQYF

clone_size: once
d_call: -
v_call: TRBV11-2
j_call: TRBJ2-1
cdr3_nt: TGTGCCAGCAGCTTCGACGGGTTCAGCTCCTACAATGAGCAGTTCTTC
cdr3_aa: CASSFDGFSSYNEQFF

clone_size: -
d_call: -
v_call: TRBV6-1
j_call: TRBJ1-1
cdr3_nt: TGTGCCAGCAGTGACCAGGCTCCTGAAGCTTTCTTT
cdr3_aa: CASSDQAPEAFF

clone_size: -
d_call: -
v_call: TRBV5-5
j_call: TRBJ2-7
cdr3_nt: TGTGCCAGCAGCTTGGCCTGGAGGGGAGGCTCCTACGAGCAGTACTTC
cdr3_aa: CASSLAWRGGSYEQYF

clone_size: -
d_call: -
v_call: TRBV18
j_call: TRBJ2-5
cdr3_nt: TGTGCCAGCTCACTCCTCAGGGTCGAAAGAGAGACCCAGTACTTC
cdr3_aa: CASSLLRVERETQYF

clone_size: -
d_call: TRBD1
v_call: TRBV7-2
j_call: TRBJ1-2
cdr3_nt: TGTGCCAGCAGCCCCGGGACAGCTAACTATGGCTACACCTTC
cdr3_aa: CASSPGTANYGYTF

clone_size: -
d_call: -
v_call: TRBV25-1
j_call: TRBJ2-3
cdr3_nt: TGTGCCAGCAGCAAAGAGGGGGGGAGAGCAGATACGCAGTATTTT
cdr3_aa: CASSKEGGRADTQYF

clone_size: -
d_call: TRBD2
v_call: TRBV6-5
j_call: TRBJ2-7
cdr3_nt: TGTGCCAGCAGTCCTAGCGGGGGCTACGAGCAGTACTTC
cdr3_aa: CASSPSGGYEQYF

clone_size: -
d_call: -
v_call: TRBV5-1
j_call: TRBJ1-3
cdr3_nt: TGCGCCAGCAGCTTTGCGGCAGGGGGAAACACCATATATTTT
cdr3_aa: CASSFAAGGNTIYF

clone_size: -
d_call: -
v_call: TRBV3-1/TRBV3-2
j_call: TRBJ1-2
cdr3_nt: TGTGCCAGCAGATCCGGGCCCAGGGCAACTGGCTACACCTTC
cdr3_aa: CASRSGPRATGYTF

clone_size: many
d_call: -
v_call: TRBV4-1
j_call: TRBJ2-4
cdr3_nt: TGCGCCAGCAGCGTTATGGGCGGGGAACAGTACTTC
cdr3_aa: CASSVMGGEQYF

clone_size: -
d_call: TRBD1
v_call: TRBV28
j_call: TRBJ2-1
cdr3_nt: TGTGCCAGCAGATTTGACAGGGACTCCTACAATGAGCAGTTCTTC
cdr3_aa: CASRFDRDSYNEQFF

clone_size: -
d_call: TRBD1
v_call: TRBV5-4
j_call: TRBJ2-7
cdr3_nt: TGTGCCAGCAGCTCCCCGGGACAGGGGGCGCTTGAGCAGTACTTC
cdr3_aa: CASSSPGQGALEQYF

clone_size: -
d_call: TRBD1
v_call: TRBV25-1
j_call: TRBJ1-2
cdr3_nt: TGTGCCAGCAGGGGGACTGGTGGACAGGGGGCTGGTGGCTACACCTTC
cdr3_aa: CASRGTGGQGAGGYTF

clone_size: -
d_call: -
v_call: TRBV7-2
j_call: TRBJ2-5
cdr3_nt: TGTGCCAGCAGCGATTTGAGGCCCGGCGGGGAGACCCAGTACTTC
cdr3_aa: CASSDLRPGGETQYF

clone_size: -
d_call: TRBD1
v_call: TRBV7-3
j_call: TRBJ2-3
cdr3_nt: TGTGCCAGCAGCTTAAGTGGTAACCCCCAACCGGGACAGGGGGTAGATACGCAGTATTTT
cdr3_aa: CASSLSGNPQPGQGVDTQYF

clone_size: -
d_call: TRBD2
v_call: TRBV7-8
j_call: TRBJ2-2
cdr3_nt: TGTGCCAGCAGCATGGCCAGACTAGCGGGGCTATCGAACACCGGGGAGCTGTTTTTT
cdr3_aa: CASSMARLAGLSNTGELFF

clone_size: -
d_call: -
v_call: TRBV27
j_call: TRBJ2-7
cdr3_nt: TGTGCCAGCACCCCCCGAGGGCGTTTTTCCTACGAGCAGTACTTC
cdr3_aa: CASTPRGRFSYEQYF

clone_size: -
d_call: TRBD2
v_call: TRBV9
j_call: TRBJ2-1
cdr3_nt: TGTGCCAGCAGCGTAGCTATGGTATTGGGTAGCGGGGACAATGAGCAGTTCTTC
cdr3_aa: CASSVAMVLGSGDNEQFF

clone_size: -
d_call: TRBD2
v_call: TRBV5-4
j_call: TRBJ2-3
cdr3_nt: TGTGCCAGCAGCAAAGGACTAGCGGAGGGCACAGATACGCAGTATTTT
cdr3_aa: CASSKGLAEGTDTQYF

clone_size: -
d_call: -
v_call: TRBV11-1
j_call: TRBJ2-3
cdr3_nt: TGTGCCAGCAGACCCGATCGGGTTACCACAGATACGCAGTATTTT
cdr3_aa: CASRPDRVTTDTQYF

clone_size: -
d_call: -
v_call: TRBV5-4
j_call: TRBJ1-1
cdr3_nt: TGTGCCAGCAGCACCGGAAGGGCAGGGGTTATGAACACTGAAGCTTTCTTT
cdr3_aa: CASSTGRAGVMNTEAFF

clone_size: -
d_call: TRBD1
v_call: TRBV20-1
j_call: TRBJ1-5
cdr3_nt: TGCAGTGCTAGTCCGAGGACAGGGGGCAATCAGCCCCAGCATTTT
cdr3_aa: CSASPRTGGNQPQHF

clone_size: -
d_call: -
v_call: TRBV5-1
j_call: TRBJ1-1
cdr3_nt: TGCGCCAGCAGCTTGGAAGGACTCATGAACACTGAAGCTTTCTTT
cdr3_aa: CASSLEGLMNTEAFF

clone_size: -
d_call: TRBD2
v_call: TRBV19
j_call: TRBJ2-3
cdr3_nt: TGTGCCAGTAGTATTCTAGCGGGGGCGCGCACAGATACGCAGTATTTT
cdr3_aa: CASSILAGARTDTQYF

clone_size: once
d_call: -
v_call: TRBV5-1
j_call: TRBJ1-3
cdr3_nt: TGCGCCAGCAGCCCCGGTAGGGGATCTCGAAACACCATATATTTT
cdr3_aa: CASSPGRGSRNTIYF

clone_size: few
d_call: -
v_call: TRBV7-9
j_call: TRBJ2-2
cdr3_nt: TGTGCCAGCAGCCCCGGTCAGCGGTTGGGCACCGGGGAGCTGTTTTTT
cdr3_aa: CASSPGQRLGTGELFF

clone_size: -
d_call: -
v_call: TRBV11-2
j_call: TRBJ1-1
cdr3_nt: TGTGCCAGCAGCTTAGATTCAGGGGCCACTGAAGCTTTCTTT
cdr3_aa: CASSLDSGATEAFF

clone_size: -
d_call: -
v_call: TRBV27
j_call: TRBJ1-1
cdr3_nt: TGTGCCAGCGCAGGGATGAACACTGAAGCTTTCTTT
cdr3_aa: CASAGMNTEAFF

clone_size: once
d_call: TRBD2
v_call: TRBV2
j_call: TRBJ2-5
cdr3_nt: TGTGCCAGCAGGGGGACTAGCGGGAGGTGGGAGACCCAGTACTTC
cdr3_aa: CASRGTSGRWETQYF

clone_size: -
d_call: -
v_call: TRBV14
j_call: TRBJ1-1
cdr3_nt: TGTGCCAGCAGCCAACCCAAGGGGGTGAACACTGAAGCTTTCTTT
cdr3_aa: CASSQPKGVNTEAFF